A selection of T cell receptor beta chains follows, all from one sample in a study of shared clonotypes between healthy human individuals. Libraries were prepared by immunoSEQ multiplex PCR; TCRdb keeps only in-frame clonotypes and omits some of them. The sample contains about 1.1 million clones, around three quarters of which appear only once. Sequencing input: memory CD4+ T cells from PBMCs. The receptors were sampled from a man aged 18 to 30 in good health. Some clones in this sample may be carry-over from other donors' samples. Each CDR3 is given with its conserved first and last residue. D genes are given only for firm matches. The size entry is marked missing in some rows and otherwise reads once, few, many or a size class.

clone size: .
D gene: .
V gene: TRBV9
J gene: TRBJ1-3
CDR3 DNA: TGTGCCAGCAGCGTTGAGGGCATCTCTGGAAACACCATATATTTT
CDR3 protein: CASSVEGISGNTIYF

clone size: .
D gene: .
V gene: TRBV9
J gene: TRBJ2-2
CDR3 DNA: TGTGCCAGCAGCCTCCGCTCGGGGGTGACGAACACCGGGGAGCTGTTTTTT
CDR3 protein: CASSLRSGVTNTGELFF

clone size: .
D gene: TRBD1
V gene: TRBV27
J gene: TRBJ1-1
CDR3 DNA: TGTGCCAGCTCTTACCGACAGGGTAGTTCCGGAGCTTTCTTT
CDR3 protein: CASSYRQGSSGAFF

clone size: .
D gene: .
V gene: TRBV4-3
J gene: TRBJ2-1
CDR3 DNA: TGCGCCAGCAGCCAAGATCTCGTGCGCGCCGGCTCCTACAATGAGCAGTTCTTC
CDR3 protein: CASSQDLVRAGSYNEQFF

clone size: .
D gene: TRBD2
V gene: TRBV11-3
J gene: TRBJ2-1
CDR3 DNA: TGTGCCAGCAGCTTAGAGGGTCCGGGACTAGCGGGAGGGCATGAGCAGTTCTTC
CDR3 protein: CASSLEGPGLAGGHEQFF

clone size: .
D gene: .
V gene: TRBV11-2
J gene: TRBJ2-4
CDR3 DNA: TGTGCCAGCAGCTTACTGAAGGGGGACATTCAGTACTTC
CDR3 protein: CASSLLKGDIQYF

clone size: .
D gene: .
V gene: TRBV6-6
J gene: TRBJ2-7
CDR3 DNA: TGTGCCAGCAGTCCTCCCCCCGGACACGAGCAGTACTTC
CDR3 protein: CASSPPPGHEQYF

clone size: .
D gene: .
V gene: TRBV15
J gene: TRBJ1-2
CDR3 DNA: TGTGCCACCAGCAGAGGGAACCCTCCCGTAGGGGCGGGCTACACCTTC
CDR3 protein: CATSRGNPPVGAGYTF

clone size: .
D gene: .
V gene: TRBV19
J gene: TRBJ1-5
CDR3 DNA: TGTGCCAGTAGTATGGGGGGGGGATGGAATCAGCCCCAGCATTTT
CDR3 protein: CASSMGGGWNQPQHF

clone size: .
D gene: .
V gene: TRBV9
J gene: TRBJ1-1
CDR3 DNA: TGTGCCAGCAGCGCACACATAAGCACTGAAGCTTTCTTT
CDR3 protein: CASSAHISTEAFF

clone size: .
D gene: .
V gene: TRBV5-1
J gene: TRBJ2-7
CDR3 DNA: TGCGCCAGCAGCCTCGGGGGCAGTGCAGAGTACGAGCAGTACTTC
CDR3 protein: CASSLGGSAEYEQYF

clone size: many
D gene: .
V gene: TRBV5-4
J gene: TRBJ1-2
CDR3 DNA: TGTGCCAGCAGCTTGGATAGGGTCCAGGGCTACACCTTC
CDR3 protein: CASSLDRVQGYTF

clone size: .
D gene: .
V gene: TRBV7-9
J gene: TRBJ2-7
CDR3 DNA: TGTGCCAGCAGCTTAGTCCTTGGGGGGACCCTAACCTACGAGCAGTACTTC
CDR3 protein: CASSLVLGGTLTYEQYF

clone size: .
D gene: .
V gene: TRBV4-1
J gene: TRBJ2-7
CDR3 DNA: TGCGCCAGCAGCCAAGAGGAGGGGGATTCCTACGAGCAGTACTTC
CDR3 protein: CASSQEEGDSYEQYF

clone size: .
D gene: .
V gene: TRBV5-1
J gene: TRBJ1-3
CDR3 DNA: TGCGCCAGCAGCCTAGGGGGAACTGGAAACACCATATATTTT
CDR3 protein: CASSLGGTGNTIYF

clone size: few
D gene: TRBD1
V gene: TRBV29-1
J gene: TRBJ1-2
CDR3 DNA: TGCAGCGTTGAAGATTCCGACAGGGGCTATGGCTACACCTTC
CDR3 protein: CSVEDSDRGYGYTF

clone size: few
D gene: .
V gene: TRBV6-5
J gene: TRBJ1-5
CDR3 DNA: TGTGCCAGCAGGCCTACGGTCCGGAGGGGACAGCCCCAGCATTTT
CDR3 protein: CASRPTVRRGQPQHF

clone size: .
D gene: .
V gene: TRBV27
J gene: TRBJ1-2
CDR3 DNA: TGTGCCAGCCGGTTGGCGGCTAATCTCTATGGCTACACCTTC
CDR3 protein: CASRLAANLYGYTF

clone size: .
D gene: .
V gene: TRBV28
J gene: TRBJ1-2
CDR3 DNA: TGTGCCAGCACCCCTGGACGGGGACCAGGGGGCTACACCTTC
CDR3 protein: CASTPGRGPGGYTF

clone size: .
D gene: TRBD1
V gene: TRBV5-1
J gene: TRBJ2-4
CDR3 DNA: TGCGCCAGCAGTTACGGGACAGAAAACATTCAGTACTTC
CDR3 protein: CASSYGTENIQYF

clone size: .
D gene: .
V gene: TRBV4-1
J gene: TRBJ1-4
CDR3 DNA: TGCGCCAGCAGCCAAGAGGGACGGGTGACCCTCCCCACAACTAATGAAAAACTGTTTTTT
CDR3 protein: CASSQEGRVTLPTTNEKLFF

clone size: .
D gene: .
V gene: TRBV2
J gene: TRBJ2-2
CDR3 DNA: TGTGCCAGCAGTGAAGACAATTTCACCGGGGAGCTGTTTTTT
CDR3 protein: CASSEDNFTGELFF

clone size: .
D gene: TRBD1
V gene: TRBV10-3
J gene: TRBJ1-1
CDR3 DNA: TGTGCCATCAGGGGGACAGGGGCGAACACTGAAGCTTTCTTT
CDR3 protein: CAIRGTGANTEAFF

clone size: .
D gene: .
V gene: TRBV5-6
J gene: TRBJ1-2
CDR3 DNA: TGTGCCAGCAGCCCGGGCCTGTATAACTATGGCTACACCTTC
CDR3 protein: CASSPGLYNYGYTF

clone size: .
D gene: TRBD2
V gene: TRBV7-3
J gene: TRBJ2-3
CDR3 DNA: TGTGCCAGCAGCCTAATAGCGGGAGTTGGAGCAGATACGCAGTATTTT
CDR3 protein: CASSLIAGVGADTQYF

clone size: .
D gene: .
V gene: TRBV4-1
J gene: TRBJ1-4
CDR3 DNA: TGCGCCAGCAGCCAAGTCCGGGAAAAACTGTTTTTT
CDR3 protein: CASSQVREKLFF

clone size: .
D gene: .
V gene: TRBV5-1
J gene: TRBJ1-5
CDR3 DNA: TGCGCCAGCAGGGTCCAGCCTAATCAGCCCCAGCATTTT
CDR3 protein: CASRVQPNQPQHF

clone size: .
D gene: .
V gene: TRBV27
J gene: TRBJ1-4
CDR3 DNA: TGTGCCAGCAGTGCCCGCCCGACAGATGAAAAACTGTTTTTT
CDR3 protein: CASSARPTDEKLFF

clone size: .
D gene: .
V gene: TRBV6-6
J gene: TRBJ1-3
CDR3 DNA: TGTGCCAGCAGTTACAGCCAGGGTGTCGACACCATATATTTT
CDR3 protein: CASSYSQGVDTIYF

clone size: .
D gene: TRBD2
V gene: TRBV4-2
J gene: TRBJ2-2
CDR3 DNA: TGTGCCAGCAGCCGCCTTTATGCGCGGGAGGGCTCGAACACCGGGGAGCTGTTTTTT
CDR3 protein: CASSRLYAREGSNTGELFF

clone size: .
D gene: TRBD2
V gene: TRBV11-3
J gene: TRBJ2-3
CDR3 DNA: TGTGCCAGCAGCTTTCGGGCGGCGGGAGGGCCAGATACGCAGTATTTT
CDR3 protein: CASSFRAAGGPDTQYF

clone size: .
D gene: .
V gene: TRBV7-2
J gene: TRBJ1-2
CDR3 DNA: TGTGCCAGCACCCTTTATGTTAACTATGGCTACACCTTC
CDR3 protein: CASTLYVNYGYTF

clone size: .
D gene: .
V gene: TRBV21-1
J gene: TRBJ2-5
CDR3 DNA: TGTGCCGTCGGGGACAGGGTACAAGAGACCCAGTACTTC
CDR3 protein: CAVGDRVQETQYF

clone size: .
D gene: .
V gene: TRBV11-2
J gene: TRBJ1-1
CDR3 DNA: TGTGCCAGCAGCTTAGCGGCAGGGATGAACACTGAAGCTTTCTTT
CDR3 protein: CASSLAAGMNTEAFF

clone size: .
D gene: TRBD1
V gene: TRBV5-6
J gene: TRBJ2-1
CDR3 DNA: TGTGCCAGCAGCTTGGTGGGACAGGGCTCCTACAATGAGCAGTTCTTC
CDR3 protein: CASSLVGQGSYNEQFF

clone size: .
D gene: TRBD2
V gene: TRBV6-1
J gene: TRBJ2-7
CDR3 DNA: TGTGCCAGCAGTAGCGGGACTTACCCGAGGGAGCAGTACTTC
CDR3 protein: CASSSGTYPREQYF

clone size: .
D gene: TRBD2
V gene: TRBV7-2
J gene: TRBJ2-2
CDR3 DNA: TGTGCCAGCAGCGGGCCCACACTAGCGGTTGGGACCGGGGAGCTGTTTTTT
CDR3 protein: CASSGPTLAVGTGELFF

clone size: .
D gene: .
V gene: TRBV19
J gene: TRBJ2-5
CDR3 DNA: TGTGCCAGTAGCCCGTGGGGTAAGGCAGGGGATGAGACCCAGTACTTC
CDR3 protein: CASSPWGKAGDETQYF

clone size: .
D gene: .
V gene: TRBV7-3
J gene: TRBJ2-3
CDR3 DNA: TGTGCCAGCAGCTTAAGGTTGGAGTTTAGCACAGATACGCAGTATTTT
CDR3 protein: CASSLRLEFSTDTQYF

clone size: .
D gene: .
V gene: TRBV5-1
J gene: TRBJ2-7
CDR3 DNA: TGCGCCAGCAGCCTGACTAGCTACGAGCAGTACTTC
CDR3 protein: CASSLTSYEQYF